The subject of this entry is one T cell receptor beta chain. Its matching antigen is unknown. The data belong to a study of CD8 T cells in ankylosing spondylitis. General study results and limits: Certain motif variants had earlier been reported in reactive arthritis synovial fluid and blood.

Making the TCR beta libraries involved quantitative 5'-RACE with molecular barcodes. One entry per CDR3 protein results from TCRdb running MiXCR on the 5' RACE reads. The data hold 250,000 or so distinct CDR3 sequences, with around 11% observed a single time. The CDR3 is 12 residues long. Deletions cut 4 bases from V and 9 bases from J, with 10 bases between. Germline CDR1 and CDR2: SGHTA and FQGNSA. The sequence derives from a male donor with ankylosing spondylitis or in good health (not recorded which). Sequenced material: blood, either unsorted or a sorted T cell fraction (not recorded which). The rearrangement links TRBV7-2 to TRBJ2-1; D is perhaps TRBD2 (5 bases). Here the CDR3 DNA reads TGTGCCAGCAGCTCCCTAGCAGCTGAGCAGTTCTTC. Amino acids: CASSSLAAEQFF.